This T cell receptor beta chain was identified during a study of identical twins. The ends were cut back, 5 bases at V and 0 bases at J, with 14 bases in the middle. This CDR3 has 15 amino acids. This clonotype was detected a few times. TCRdb processed the 5' RACE reads anew with MiXCR; each CDR3 protein has one entry. The sample holds a few hundred thousand distinct CDR3 sequences, about 24% seen once. The same data also went into a second study, on T cells expressing NK-cell markers. From that report: Sorting was limited to alpha-beta TCR-expressing T cells with an anti-gamma-delta TCR antibody in several experiments.

The receptor's source is a young woman in good health. Material: CD4+ T cells sorted from blood. The chain links TRBV12-3 or TRBV12-4 to TRBJ2-7; either TRBD1 or TRBD2 may supply D (5 bases each). The CDR3 is CASSTGTRGSYEQYF. In nucleotides, the CDR3 is TGTGCCAGCAGTACCGGGACCCGGGGCTCCTACGAGCAGTACTTC.